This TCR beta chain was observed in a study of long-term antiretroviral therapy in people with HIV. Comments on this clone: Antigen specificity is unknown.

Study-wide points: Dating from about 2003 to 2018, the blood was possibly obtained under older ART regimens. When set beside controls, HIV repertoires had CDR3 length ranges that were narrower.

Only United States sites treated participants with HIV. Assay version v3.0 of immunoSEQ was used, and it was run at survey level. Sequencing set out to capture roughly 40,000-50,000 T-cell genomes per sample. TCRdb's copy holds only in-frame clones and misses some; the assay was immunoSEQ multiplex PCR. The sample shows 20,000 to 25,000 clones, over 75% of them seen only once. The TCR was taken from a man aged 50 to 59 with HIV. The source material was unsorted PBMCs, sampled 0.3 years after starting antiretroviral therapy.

The CDR3 region has the DNA TGCGCCAGCAGCCAAGGGGCGGACCAGTACAATGAGCAGTTCTTC. Translation: CASSQGADQYNEQFF. This chain joins TRBV4-1 and TRBJ2-1, with unresolved D. CDR1 is MGHRA and CDR2 is YSYEKL in the germline V gene. CDR3 length equals 15 residues. The V end was cut by 1 base, the J end by 4 bases, with 11 bases between.